This section outlines one TCR beta chain sequence together with its context. Its antigen is still unknown. Base quality data are lacking; no much larger clone is found one base away. The data stem from a study of identical twins (dated by TCRdb to 2016 to 2018). In terms of the full investigation: The study deep-sequenced TCR alpha and beta repertoires from monozygotic twins, unrelated adults of various ages and cord blood to test whether fetal clonotypes persist. To rule out contamination, the twin experiments were replicated at different times with different library preparation protocols. What the work shows at the level of the full study, not this receptor alone: Compared with coincidental sharing between unrelated individuals, out-of-frame TCR alpha sequences shared between twins showed an excess of sequences with low generation probability. A weaker excess of twin sharing was found in beta out-of-frame sequences because the signal-to-noise ratio was lowered by fewer shared sequences. Because the same donors could not be followed over many years, conclusions were based on cross-sectional statistical analysis. Out-of-frame TCR alpha sharing in monozygotic twins was systematically underestimated by recombination models, whereas sharing between unrelated individuals was in agreement with the recombination models. Zero-insertion analyses could be partly confounded by invariant T cells such as MAIT and iNKT, although diverse VJ usage argued against such confounding for most clonotypes. Abundant cord blood beta clonotypes carried fewer insertions; young adult naive repertoires showed a weaker similar trend, while memory repertoires showed none.

Library preparation used 5' RACE. Sequenced on an Illumina HiSeq 2000. A universal primer binding site was introduced by template switching, and a unique molecular identifier was present in the final cDNA, enabling accurate counting of TCR cDNA molecules. Specific primers in the conserved constant-segment region were used to synthesize first-strand cDNA for TCR alpha and beta chains. Each cDNA library was double barcoded, with a SMART-Mk sample barcode plus Illumina barcodes, to control for contamination. Two successive PCR steps introduced TruSeq adapter sequences along with Illumina sample barcodes. The Illumina HiSeq platform was used with custom primers to sequence TCR alpha and beta cDNA libraries. From the authors' description of their analysis: Raw reads were processed with MiGEC to extract unique molecular identifiers, and MiXCR was used to determine CDR3 positions. Recombination models were inferred per individual with the repgenHMM and IGoR tools using an EM algorithm. Shared clonotype analysis was performed with the tcR package in R, normalizing sharing by the product of cloneset sizes. Out-of-frame nonproductive sequences were analyzed to study raw recombination free of thymic and clonal selection effects. TCRdb trimmed public reads at Q25 via fastp, called clones via MiXCR and kept in-frame beta chains. Identical CDR3 protein sequences are pooled into one entry, listed with their most common genes and DNA. The authors' filters were not applied to this entry. The sample data list 1.5 million to 2 million distinct CDR3 sequences, and roughly a third of these were observed just once. Of the sample, 0.25% to 0.3% falls within the top ten clones.

As encoded in the germline V gene, CDR1 is SGHRS while CDR2 is YFSETQ. From the cysteine through the phenylalanine, the CDR3 covers 14 amino acids. The DNA shown is the 42-base CDR3, in frame from base 1. The V and J ends are trimmed by 4 bases and 3 bases, leaving 14 bases between them. All donors were healthy Caucasians. Sequencing was performed on cord blood. The TCR comes from a newborn girl in good health. The sequence is built from TRBV5-1 and TRBJ2-7; a tentative D call is TRBD1 (6 bases match). This receptor carries the CDR3 CASSLTVGGYEQYF. The nucleotides read TGCGCCAGCAGCCTGACCGTAGGGGGCTACGAGCAGTACTTC.